The 18 T cell receptor beta chains presented below share a single source sample, sequenced in a study of blood T cell repertoires in COVID-19. Libraries were prepared by immunoSEQ multiplex PCR; TCRdb keeps only in-frame clonotypes and omits some of them. The sample lists under 40,000 clones, more than 80% occurring once. Sequenced: peripheral blood. These receptor sequences come from a male donor with active COVID-19.

The chain employs TRBV11-2 and TRBJ1-3; D might be TRBD1 (5 bases). V was shortened by 1 base and J by 0 bases, with 13 bases between the two germline ends. The CDR3 runs 17 residues. Germline V lookup: CDR1 SGHAT, CDR2 FQNNGV. This CDR3 is CASSLAAGMFSGNTIYF. The CDR3, as DNA: TGTGCCAGCAGCTTAGCTGCAGGGATGTTCTCTGGAAACACCATATATTTT.

Details on this clone: Different DNA sequences within this sample yield the same CDR3. This sequence joins TRBV4-3 and TRBJ1-1; no definite D call. This CDR3 region has 13 residues. V was cut by 0 bases and J by 1 base, with 3 bases left in between. Per the germline V gene, CDR1 is LGHNA and CDR2 is YSLEER. Here the CDR3 reads CASSQDRNTEAFF. The DNA for the CDR3 is TGCGCCAGCAGCCAAGATAGGAACACTGAAGCTTTCTTT.

This clone has a single count. The chain has TRBV9 and TRBJ1-2; TRBD1 matches at 11 bases. In germline, CDR1 is SGDLS, CDR2 YYNGEE. The V and J ends lost 4 bases and 7 bases, in that order; junction bases with no gene match: 9. The CDR3 loop spans 15 amino acids. CDR3 loop: CASSLIGQGAAGYTF. CDR3 bases: TGTGCCAGCAGCCTTATCGGACAGGGGGCCGCTGGCTACACCTTC.

The chain carries TRBV6-2 or TRBV6-3 and TRBJ1-1, with a weak D call TRBD1 (6 bases). The CDR3 is 17 amino acids. Germline CDR1 MNHEY, CDR2 SVGEGT. The V gene lost 3 bases and the J gene lost 3 bases, with 20 bases spanning the gap. CDR3: CASSYSGTLNGDTEAFF. CDR3 nucleotides: TGTGCCAGCAGTTATTCCGGGACACTGAACGGGGACACTGAAGCTTTCTTT.

The chain carries TRBV4-2 and TRBJ1-6, with TRBD1 matching 7 bases. CDR1 and CDR2 from the germline V gene are LGHNA and YNFKEQ. Unmatched junction bases numbered 7, after V lost 4 bases and J lost 7 bases. The CDR3 spans 15 residues. The chain's CDR3 is CASSRRTGPNSPLHF. The CDR3 nucleotides are TGTGCCAGCAGCCGTAGGACAGGCCCAAATTCACCCCTCCACTTT.

V and J are TRBV2 and TRBJ1-1; D uncertain. This CDR3 spans 14 amino acids. V lost 4 bases, J lost 0 bases, and 9 bases lay in between. Germline CDR1 SNHLY, CDR2 FYNNEI. The CDR3 DNA is TGTGCCAGCAGTGGACATTTCTTGAACACTGAAGCTTTCTTT. This codes for CASSGHFLNTEAFF. Filled out from reference TRBV2 and TRBJ1-1, the complete variable domain reads EPEVTQTPSHQVTQMGQEVILRCVPISNHLYFYWYRQILGQKVEFLVSFYNNEISEKSEIFDDQFSVERPDGSNFTLKIRSTKLEDSAMYFCASSGHFLNTEAFFGQGTRLTVV.

This chain uses TRBV7-2 with TRBJ1-2, with D unresolved. The V gene's germline CDR1 is SGHTA and CDR2 FQGNSA. The CDR3 is 15 amino acids. Trimming left V 8 bases short and J 4 bases short, with 20 bases between. CDR3 protein: CASGGLRTGLYGYTF. CDR3 sequence (DNA): TGTGCCAGCGGCGGACTTAGGACCGGACTCTATGGCTACACCTTC.

This clone was observed a single time. This chain links TRBV9 with TRBJ2-1; tentative D call: TRBD2 (5 bases). The CDR3 loop spans 14 amino acids. V lost 0 bases and J lost 5, with 9 bases in between. Germline CDR1 is SGDLS and CDR2 is YYNGEE. CDR3 region: CASSVGRRNNEQFF. As DNA, the CDR3 is TGTGCCAGCAGCGTAGGGAGGCGTAACAATGAGCAGTTCTTC. Combining the CDR3 with reference TRBV9 and TRBJ2-1 gives the whole variable domain DSGVTQTPKHLITATGQRVTLRCSPRSGDLSVYWYQQSLDQGLQFLIQYYNGEERAKGNILERFSAQQFPDLHSELNLSSLELGDSALYFCASSVGRRNNEQFFGPGTRLTVL.

The genes are TRBV9 and TRBJ1-1; D is unclear. The germline gives CDR1 SGDLS, CDR2 YYNGEE. V lost 3 bases and J 0 bases, leaving 6 bases between the germline ends. The CDR3 spans 13 residues. The CDR3 DNA is TGTGCCAGCAGCGACCCAGTGAACACTGAAGCTTTCTTT. Amino acids: CASSDPVNTEAFF.

This chain uses TRBV15 with TRBJ1-5; D is unresolved. Germline-derived CDR1 and CDR2 are LNHNV and YYDKDF (reference sequence). The CDR3 runs 14 residues. The V and J ends lost 7 bases and 5 bases respectively, with 15 bases between them. CDR3 DNA: TGTGCCACCAAGAGCGGGCTCGGGGATCAGCCCCAGCATTTT. Protein product: CATKSGLGDQPQHF.

The rearrangement uses TRBV6-6 and TRBJ2-1; 16 bases fit TRBD2. The CDR3 consists of 15 residues. The J segment lost 9 bases and the V segment lost 2 bases, leaving 1 base of the junction unmatched. Germline CDR1 reads MNHNY; CDR2 reads SVGAGI (reference sequence). CDR3 sequence: CASSYGTSGGVEQFF. The CDR3 DNA follows: TGTGCCAGCAGTTACGGGACTAGCGGGGGGGTTGAGCAGTTCTTC.

This sequence joins TRBV9 and TRBJ2-1; the D gene is possibly TRBD2 (6 bases). The V end was cut by 1 base, the J end by 9 bases, with 14 bases between. From germline, CDR1 is SGDLS and CDR2 YYNGEE. The CDR3 loop spans 14 amino acids. CDR3 loop: CASSVYHYGGEQFF. CDR3 in DNA: TGTGCCAGCAGCGTATACCACTACGGGGGTGAGCAGTTCTTC.

The chain uses TRBV3-1 (or the pseudogene TRBV3-2) and TRBJ2-2; possible D gene TRBD2, 6 bases. Germline V gene lookup returns CDR1 LGHDT and CDR2 YNNKEL (reference sequence). The length of the CDR3 is 15 residues. V was pared by 8 bases and J by 1 base, with 14 bases between. CDR3 nucleotides: TGTGCCAGCTCAGCAGCGCGGGGGAACACCGGGGAGCTGTTTTTT. Protein: CASSAARGNTGELFF.

The V gene is TRBV18, the J gene TRBJ1-3; D might be TRBD1 (5 bases). CDR1 and CDR2 (germline): KGHSH, LQKENI. Trimming took 3 bases from V and 2 from J, leaving 17 bases between them. This CDR3 region has 17 residues. CDR3 amino acids: CASSPGGTPATGNTIYF. CDR3 coding DNA: TGTGCCAGCTCACCCGGGGGGACCCCGGCCACTGGAAACACCATATATTTT.

This chain connects TRBV30 to TRBJ2-5; 7 bases align to TRBD2. CDR3 length equals 14 residues. Germline V CDR1 and CDR2: GTSNPN, SVGIG (reference sequence). J was trimmed by 1 base and V by 0 bases; bases with no gene match: 2. CDR3 residues: CAWSVSGSQETQYF. As DNA, the CDR3 is TGTGCCTGGAGTGTTAGCGGGTCCCAAGAGACCCAGTACTTC.

The chain links TRBV6-1 to TRBJ2-7, with 7 bases identical to TRBD1. J lost 2 bases, V lost 4 bases, and 14 bases had no gene match. The CDR3 is 17 amino acids. Germline V lookup: CDR1 MNHNS, CDR2 SASEGT. As DNA, the CDR3 is TGTGCCAGCAGTGGTTGGACAGGACTTGGAGCGGCCTACGAGCAGTACTTC. Its translation: CASSGWTGLGAAYEQYF.

As DNA, the CDR3 is TGCGCCAGCAGCTTGACAGGGGCGACTTACTATGGCTACACCTTC. The encoded protein is CASSLTGATYYGYTF. This chain uses TRBV5-1 with TRBJ1-2; 7 nucleotides agree with TRBD1. The CDR3 has 15 amino acids. Per germline, CDR1 SGHRS and CDR2 YFSETQ. The V and J ends lost 1 base and 3 bases, in that order; junction bases with no gene match: 6.

The J gene is TRBJ1-2, the V gene TRBV4-1; 9 bases align to TRBD1. Germline V gene sequence: CDR1 MGHRA, CDR2 YSYEKL. There are 17 residues in the CDR3. V lost 2 bases and J lost 5; bases outside the gene matches: 12. Written as DNA, the CDR3 is TGCGCCAGCAGCCAACCCAGTCCGGGACAGGGTGATTATGGCTACACCTTC. Its protein product is CASSQPSPGQGDYGYTF.